A selection of T cell receptor beta chains follows, all from one sample in a study of monozygotic twins with inflammatory bowel disease. For each CDR3 protein, TCRdb gives one entry from its re-call of the 5' RACE reads, without DNA. The listing records about 450,000 distinct CDR3 sequences. Sequencing used blood. These receptors were taken from a human donor with ulcerative colitis or Crohn's disease, or a healthy co-twin of an affected twin (not recorded which). Both conserved end residues are part of each CDR3.

V	J	CDR3
TRBV5-5	TRBJ1-3	CASSLVGPFSGNTIYF
TRBV24-1	TRBJ2-2	CATSDLGGSGELFF
TRBV15	TRBJ2-7	CATSRGVGYEQYF
TRBV20-1	TRBJ2-5	CSALETGNSPETQYF
TRBV20-1	TRBJ1-4	CSAGGPVEKLFF
TRBV7-3	TRBJ2-1	CASSLKASSYNEQFF
TRBV12-3/TRBV12-4	TRBJ1-2	CASSYTATTNYGYTF
TRBV6-5	TRBJ2-1	CASSRLGGEQFF
TRBV4-2	TRBJ1-4	CASSQDGGRVGEKLFF
TRBV12-3/TRBV12-4	TRBJ2-7	CASNRQGSNYEQYF
TRBV7-9	TRBJ2-3	CASSASVSDTQYF
TRBV29-1	TRBJ1-2	CSVERSDRYYTF
TRBV12-3/TRBV12-4	TRBJ2-7	CASSHHPAYEQYF
TRBV6-1	TRBJ1-5	CASREDRGSNQPQHF
TRBV29-1	TRBJ2-5	CSVTLTITSQETQYF
TRBV6-6	TRBJ1-1	CASSYSNGREAFF
TRBV7-9	TRBJ1-4	CASSLYGTGAEKLFF
TRBV7-6	TRBJ1-5	CASSFQGRGTDSNQPQHF
TRBV7-9	TRBJ2-2	CASSLASGNPGELFF
TRBV5-1	TRBJ2-1	CASSSGTNNEQFF
TRBV28	TRBJ2-2	CASSFLAGVVTGELFF
TRBV20-1	TRBJ2-3	CSASDRGKAEDTQYF
TRBV5-1	TRBJ2-1	CASSIRQPREQFF
TRBV7-9	TRBJ2-4	CASSRTSGMEGIQYF
TRBV7-9	TRBJ2-7	CASSPPRVPYEQYF
TRBV2	TRBJ1-1	CASGGQGTVTEAFF
TRBV5-6	TRBJ1-1	CASSPLGRENTEAFF
TRBV19	TRBJ1-1	CASKQGYTEAFF
TRBV29-1	TRBJ2-7	CSVEVGQGLTYEQYF
TRBV7-9	TRBJ2-7	CASSLLITVADEQYF
TRBV10-2	TRBJ2-3	CASSEFLSGGARDTQYF
TRBV7-2	TRBJ2-7	CASSLREWYSESYEQYF
TRBV3-1	TRBJ2-3	CASSQVFWTDTQYF
TRBV27	TRBJ2-7	CASSPFRAHEQYF
TRBV7-3	TRBJ1-1	CASSPAPNSEAFF
TRBV9	TRBJ2-1	CASSQTSGSDNEQFF
TRBV18	TRBJ1-1	CASSPDPRGRSEAFF
TRBV5-1	TRBJ1-3	CASSDRGAGNTIYF
TRBV18	TRBJ2-5	CASSPQRNSGRDQETQYF
TRBV7-3	TRBJ2-7	CASSLVGDSYEQYF
TRBV6-6	TRBJ1-1	CASSQPQVSTEAFF
TRBV9	TRBJ2-2	CASSPQAVSNTGELFF
TRBV6-2/TRBV6-3	TRBJ2-1	CASSGQGNEQFF
TRBV5-1	TRBJ1-5	CASSPTGNNQPQHF
TRBV18	TRBJ2-7	CASSTPPGLSYEQYF
TRBV29-1	TRBJ2-3	CSVEKQGKDTQYF
TRBV5-1	TRBJ1-1	CASSFPSEGTSFF
TRBV6-6	TRBJ1-1	CASSYSGILIEAFF
TRBV18	TRBJ2-2	CASSPGIHTGELVF
TRBV19	TRBJ2-4	CASSIDRGINIQYF
TRBV20-1	TRBJ2-2	CSARRAGGGTGELFF
TRBV7-9	TRBJ2-5	CASSFPSGQRETQYF
TRBV18	TRBJ1-3	CASSPLADGLSGNTIYF
TRBV29-1	TRBJ1-1	CSVLKQDPEAFF
TRBV10-3	TRBJ1-2	CAISESGDGYTF
TRBV6-1	TRBJ2-5	CASSTPRPAELKETQYF
TRBV20-1	TRBJ1-5	CSARWGPNQPQHF
TRBV5-4	TRBJ1-2	CASSLDGGTYRGYTF
TRBV7-2	TRBJ1-6	CASSQLQGSSSPLHF
TRBV12-3/TRBV12-4	TRBJ2-7	CASSPRGTGGSYEQYF